These 27 T cell receptor beta chains were all obtained from the same sample, sequenced in a study of blood T cell repertoires in COVID-19. Method: immunoSEQ multiplex PCR; TCRdb's copy keeps in-frame clones and lacks some. The sample shows 120,000 or so clones, about 87% of them seen only once. Sequencing was carried out using peripheral blood. Receptors were obtained from a woman in her fifties or sixties with acute or convalescent COVID-19.

The chain has TRBV10-3 and TRBJ1-1; 8 bases are a match to TRBD1. After removal of 10 bases from V and 8 bases from J, the junction contained 9 bases not matched to a gene. Germline V lookup: CDR1 ENHRY, CDR2 SYGVKD. This CDR3 has 12 residues. CDR3 sequence: CATSQGASEAFF. The CDR3 DNA reads as TGTGCCACCAGCCAGGGGGCTTCAGAAGCTTTCTTT.

The chain is built from TRBV7-9 and TRBJ1-1; weak D call: TRBD1 (6 bases). The CDR3 has 13 amino acids. The germline V gene has CDR1 SEHNR and CDR2 FQNEAQ (reference sequence). V lost 1 base to trimming and J lost 9 bases, with 12 bases between them. CDR3 in amino acids: CASSLGTTGKAFF. The CDR3 DNA reads as TGTGCCAGCAGCTTAGGCACCACAGGGAAAGCTTTCTTT.

The chain has TRBV6-5 and TRBJ1-1; a possible D gene is TRBD1 (6 bases). The ends were cut back, 8 bases at V and 11 bases at J, with 24 bases in the middle. The CDR3 runs to 14 residues. CDR1 and CDR2 from the germline V gene are MNHEY and SVGAGI. This CDR3 reads CASFVGGADSSAFF. The CDR3 region has the DNA TGTGCCAGCTTCGTTGGGGGCGCGGATTCCTCCGCTTTCTTT.

The chain employs TRBV3-1 (or the pseudogene TRBV3-2) and TRBJ2-1; TRBD2 aligns across 12 bases. Germline V lookup: CDR1 LGHDT, CDR2 YNNKEL (reference sequence). The V gene end was trimmed by 4 bases and the J gene end by 4 bases; junction bases not matched to a gene: 2. The CDR3 has 15 residues. The CDR3 bases are TGTGCCAGCAGCCCCGGACTAGCGGGGTACAATGAGCAGTTCTTC. Encoded protein: CASSPGLAGYNEQFF.

V is TRBV7-6 and J is TRBJ2-7, with unresolved D. This CDR3 spans 13 amino acids. The germline CDR1 and CDR2 sequences are SGHVS and FNYEAQ. The ends were cut back, 0 bases at V and 6 bases at J, with 9 bases in the middle. This chain's CDR3 is CASSLAGSPEQYF. DNA for the CDR3: TGTGCCAGCAGCTTAGCCGGTTCTCCCGAGCAGTACTTC.

This clone was observed once. V usage is TRBV7-8 and J usage is TRBJ2-7; 8 bases map to TRBD2. Unmatched junction bases numbered 4, after V lost 5 bases and J lost 7 bases. Germline-derived CDR1 and CDR2 are SGHVS and FQNEAQ. This CDR3 comprises 12 residues. Here the CDR3 DNA reads TGTGCCAGCAGCAATAGCGGGAATGAGCAGTACGTC. Translation gives CASSNSGNEQYV.

V gene TRBV27 combines with J gene TRBJ2-1, with 7 nucleotides matching TRBD2. The germline gives CDR1 MNHEY, CDR2 SMNVEV (reference sequence). With V trimmed by 4 bases and J by 7 bases, 7 bases remained unmatched. The CDR3 totals 14 residues. CDR3 protein: CASSSWEGRNEQFF. As DNA, the CDR3 is TGTGCCAGCAGTTCGTGGGAGGGCCGGAATGAGCAGTTCTTC.

This chain joins TRBV18 and TRBJ2-5; possibly TRBD1 for D (6 bases). The length of the CDR3 is 15 residues. Per germline, CDR1 KGHSH and CDR2 LQKENI. Trimming pared 10 bases from V and 6 bases from J, leaving 24 bases between. CDR3 sequence (DNA): TGTGCCACCGCGTCTCTGCCACAGGGTGGACAGACCCAGTACTTC. Encoded protein: CATASLPQGGQTQYF.

V is TRBV29-1 and J is TRBJ1-5; 7 bases map to TRBD1. The CDR3 runs to 13 residues. Germline values: CDR1 SQVTM, CDR2 ANQGSEA. V dropped 5 bases and J dropped 7; count of bases not matched to a gene: 8. CDR3 loop: CSVSRQGGQPQHF. CDR3 DNA: TGCAGCGTTTCTCGACAGGGCGGACAGCCCCAGCATTTT.

This chain links TRBV7-9 with TRBJ2-3, with 9 bases that match TRBD1. Germline CDR1 and CDR2: SEHNR and FQNEAQ (reference sequence). CDR3 length: 15 residues. V shed 5 bases, J shed 3 bases, and the junction held 6 bases outside the gene matches. CDR3: CASSRSTGGTDTQYF. For the CDR3, the DNA is TGTGCCAGCAGCCGTTCGACAGGGGGGACAGATACGCAGTATTTT.

This chain joins TRBV7-3 and TRBJ2-5; D is possibly TRBD1 (6 bases). The CDR3 is 13 residues long. Germline assignment: CDR1 SGHTA and CDR2 FQGTGA. V was pared by 5 bases and J by 5 bases, with 12 bases between. The CDR3, as DNA: TGTGCCAGCAGCGCAGGGGTTTTGGAGACCCAGTACTTC. It is translated as CASSAGVLETQYF.

This chain uses TRBV5-8 with TRBJ2-2; 11 bases agree with TRBD2. The CDR3 totals 17 residues. CDR1 SGHTS and CDR2 YDEGEE come from the germline V gene. V was pared by 0 bases and J by 5 bases, with 6 bases of the junction left unmatched. The CDR3: CASSLELLAGVTGELFF. The DNA for the CDR3 is TGTGCCAGCAGCTTGGAACTACTAGCGGGAGTTACCGGGGAGCTGTTTTTT.

This sequence joins TRBV5-6 and TRBJ1-2, with D perhaps matching TRBD1 (6 bases). The CDR3 totals 16 residues. CDR1 is SGHDT, CDR2 YYEEEE, per germline. Trimming took off 0 bases at V and 1 base at J, with 13 bases between the two ends. CDR3 sequence: CASSLGLTGINYGYTF. Written as DNA, the CDR3 is TGTGCCAGCAGCTTGGGACTGACAGGCATTAACTATGGCTACACCTTC.

V gene TRBV5-4 combines with J gene TRBJ2-1; 7 bases align to TRBD2. Trimming took 1 base from V and 0 from J; bases not matched to a gene: 7. The CDR3 runs 17 residues. CDR1 SGHNT and CDR2 YYREEE come from the germline V gene (reference sequence). For the CDR3, the DNA is TGTGCCAGCAGCTTGTCAAGCGGGGCCAGCTCCTACAATGAGCAGTTCTTC. Its protein is CASSLSSGASSYNEQFF.

The chain links TRBV10-3 to TRBJ2-1; 9 nucleotides agree with TRBD1. This CDR3 region has 14 residues. In germline, CDR1 is ENHRY, CDR2 SYGVKD. V gave up 4 bases and J gave up 3 bases; unmatched junction bases: 1. DNA for the CDR3: TGTGCCATCAGTGTGACAGGGGGCTACAATGAGCAGTTCTTC. Translation: CAISVTGGYNEQFF.

The V and J genes are TRBV11-2 and TRBJ2-1; tentatively, D is TRBD2 (6 bases). Germline V gives CDR1 SGHAT, CDR2 FQNNGV. This CDR3 region has 15 residues. The V end lost 1 base, the J end lost 9 bases, and 16 bases lay between the germline ends. The CDR3 region has the DNA TGTGCCAGCAGCTTAGCTTCGTCTAGCGCAAGTGAGCAGTTCTTC. Amino acids: CASSLASSSASEQFF.

V is TRBV3-1 (or the pseudogene TRBV3-2) and J is TRBJ1-6; D gene uncertain. The CDR3 spans 15 residues. In germline, CDR1 is LGHDT, CDR2 YNNKEL (reference sequence). V was pared by 1 base and J by 7 bases, with 11 bases between. Written as DNA, the CDR3 is TGTGCCAGCAGCCAAGCCCACAGAGCAAATTCACCCCTCCACTTT. Its translation is CASSQAHRANSPLHF.

V gene TRBV5-6 combines with J gene TRBJ2-1; 9 bases agree with TRBD2. The CDR3 runs 14 residues. V dropped 5 bases and J dropped 6; count of bases not matched to a gene: 6. Germline CDR1 SGHDT, CDR2 YYEEEE. In DNA, the CDR3 is TGTGCCAGCAGACCGGGACTAGCCCTCAATGAGCAGTTCTTC. Encoded protein: CASRPGLALNEQFF.

The CDR3 protein is CASSRSGSSSYNEQFF. The CDR3 DNA sequence: TGTGCCAGCTCACGTTCAGGGTCGAGCTCCTACAATGAGCAGTTCTTC. The genes are TRBV18 and TRBJ2-1, with D possibly matching TRBD1 (5 bases). The CDR3 consists of 16 residues. Germline assignment: CDR1 KGHSH and CDR2 LQKENI. The V end lost 4 bases, the J end lost 0 bases, and 13 bases lay between the germline ends.

This sequence joins TRBV19 and TRBJ1-5; D unresolved. Germline V gene data show CDR1 as LNHDA and CDR2 as SQIVND (reference sequence). Trimming removed 6 bases at V and 6 bases at J, with 12 bases between. This CDR3 contains 13 residues. The CDR3 DNA is TGTGCCAGTAGGGCGGGTTCGGGTCAGCCCCAGCATTTT. Translation: CASRAGSGQPQHF.

V and J are TRBV6-6 and TRBJ2-7; D remains ambiguous. Trimming removed 2 bases at V and 8 bases at J, with 7 bases between. Per the germline V gene, CDR1 is MNHNY and CDR2 is SVGAGI (reference sequence). There are 11 residues in the CDR3. CDR3 DNA sequence: TGTGCCAGCAGTTACCCCCAGAAGCAGTACTTC. Its translation: CASSYPQKQYF.

The sample holds one count of this clone. This chain joins TRBV6-1 and TRBJ1-2, with D maybe TRBD1 (6 bases). Germline V gene lookup returns CDR1 MNHNS and CDR2 SASEGT. The CDR3 totals 17 residues. The V end was cut by 1 base, the J end by 3 bases, with 18 bases between. The CDR3 DNA follows: TGTGCCAGCAGTGAAGTAGGGGTGGGAACAGGGCACTATGGCTACACCTTC. The encoded protein is CASSEVGVGTGHYGYTF.

The chain is built from TRBV3-1 (or the pseudogene TRBV3-2) and TRBJ2-1, with 7 nucleotides matching TRBD2. Trimming cost V 1 base and J 2 bases; bases outside gene matches: 2. The CDR3 is 15 residues long. The germline V gene encodes CDR1 LGHDT and CDR2 YNNKEL (reference sequence). CDR3 nucleotide sequence: TGTGCCAGCAGCCAAGCGGGAGGTACCTACAATGAGCAGTTCTTC. Its translation: CASSQAGGTYNEQFF.

For the CDR3, the DNA is TGTGCCAGCAGCTTCGGACAGGTCCCTCTCTATGGCTACACCTTC. It yields the protein CASSFGQVPLYGYTF. The chain employs TRBV7-9 and TRBJ1-2; 7 bases map to TRBD1. Germline lookup yields CDR1 SEHNR and CDR2 FQNEAQ (reference sequence). The CDR3 has 15 residues. J lost 4 bases, V lost 3 bases, and 8 bases had no gene match.

The chain is built from TRBV10-3 and TRBJ2-1; no clear D. The CDR3 has 13 residues. V gave up 2 bases and J gave up 7 bases, with 9 bases separating them. Germline V CDR1 and CDR2: ENHRY, SYGVKD. The CDR3 here is CAISEGTPNEQFF. CDR3 DNA sequence: TGTGCCATCAGTGAGGGCACGCCGAATGAGCAGTTCTTC.

This clone was seen just once. V usage is TRBV28 and J usage is TRBJ1-1; no firm D call. The V and J ends lost 2 bases and 7 bases respectively, with 8 bases between them. Germline-derived CDR1 and CDR2 are MDHEN and SYDVKM. CDR3 length: 12 residues. In DNA, the CDR3 is TGTGCCAGCAGTTTAATGGCAGGTGAAGCTTTCTTT. It encodes CASSLMAGEAFF.

V is TRBV3-1 (or the pseudogene TRBV3-2) and J is TRBJ2-3; 15 bases line up with TRBD2. Looked up from germline, CDR1 is LGHDT and CDR2 is YNNKEL (reference sequence). This CDR3 has 17 residues. Losses at the gene ends were 4 bases for V and 7 bases for J; bases not matched to a gene: 9. The chain's CDR3 is CASSPRRTSGRDHTQYF. The CDR3 coding sequence is TGTGCCAGCAGCCCCCGACGGACTAGCGGGAGGGATCATACGCAGTATTTT.